The 25 T cell receptor beta chains given below trace back to one sample, sequenced in a study of blood T cells in healthy people across ages. Primed by a sample-barcoded 5' primer and a J-beta primer mix, a second PCR proceeded for about 6 to 12 cycles. From the 5' RACE reads, TCRdb called clonotypes with MiXCR, one entry per CDR3 protein. The sample contains 580,000 or so distinct CDR3 sequences, 40% to 50% of which appear only once. What was sequenced was blood. The receptor set was obtained from a man older than 75 in good health.

This clonotype turned up a few times. The chain joins TRBV20-1 to TRBJ2-3; no clear D. The CDR3 totals 13 residues. Germline-derived CDR1 and CDR2 are DFQATT and SNEGSKA (reference sequence). With 5 bases removed from V and 3 bases from J, the gap between germline ends came to 12 bases. The CDR3 DNA reads as TGCAGTGCTTCAGCGTTGGGGACAGATACGCAGTATTTT. This sequence encodes CSASALGTDTQYF.

The table lists this clonotype with a count of one. This chain joins TRBV11-2 and TRBJ2-7, with D possibly matching TRBD1 (6 bases). The CDR3 has 15 amino acids. V dropped 3 bases and J dropped 2 bases, with 14 bases sitting between them. Germline values: CDR1 SGHAT, CDR2 FQNNGV. For the CDR3, the DNA is TGTGCCAGCAGCTTCGTCAGGGGAGTGACCTACGAGCAGTACTTC. It translates to CASSFVRGVTYEQYF.

DNA for the CDR3: TGTGCCAGACCCGCCACAGGGGGCGAAAGCGGCACTGAAGCTTTCTTT. Translation: CARPATGGESGTEAFF. The chain joins TRBV28 to TRBJ1-1, with TRBD1 matching over 9 bases. The CDR3 is 16 residues long. The V segment lost 9 bases and the J segment 4 bases; nucleotides outside the gene matches: 15. The germline gives CDR1 MDHEN, CDR2 SYDVKM.

The CDR3 bases are TGCAGTATTATTGACAGGGTTCTATTTAGCTCCTACGAGCAGTACTTC. Its translation is CSIIDRVLFSSYEQYF. V is TRBV20-1 and J is TRBJ2-7; TRBD1 aligns across 7 bases. CDR1 DFQATT and CDR2 SNEGSKA come from the germline V gene (reference sequence). The J segment lost 0 bases and the V segment lost 8 bases, leaving 16 bases of the junction unmatched. This CDR3 comprises 16 residues.

This chain links TRBV28 with TRBJ2-7; 11 bases agree with TRBD2. The V segment lost 0 bases and the J segment 5 bases; nucleotides outside the gene matches: 6. In germline, CDR1 is MDHEN, CDR2 SYDVKM. This CDR3 has 16 amino acids. CDR3 protein: CASSLWASGRRNEQYF. CDR3 DNA: TGTGCCAGCAGTTTATGGGCTAGCGGGAGGAGGAACGAGCAGTACTTC.

The V call is TRBV5-5, the J call TRBJ2-5; 16 nucleotides agree with TRBD2. The CDR3 has 20 residues. Germline-derived CDR1 and CDR2 are SGHKS and YYEKEE (reference sequence). The J segment lost 11 bases and the V segment lost 4 bases, leaving 23 bases of the junction unmatched. The CDR3 spells CASSRGGTSGRVFESNEQYF. CDR3 coding DNA: TGTGCCAGCAGCAGGGGAGGGACTAGCGGGAGGGTGTTTGAGTCCAATGAGCAGTACTTC.

Concerning this clonotype itself: Compared with germline, one end of the junction differs, possibly owing to a read error. The chain couples TRBV6-2 or TRBV6-3 to TRBJ2-1, with TRBD2 matching over 13 bases. Germline V gene sequence: CDR1 MNHEY, CDR2 SVGEGT. This CDR3 spans 16 amino acids. CDR3 bases: TGTACCAGCAGCGTTTGGACTAGCGGGAGCCACAATGAGCAGTTCTTC. Its protein is CTSSVWTSGSHNEQFF.

This rearrangement joins TRBV11-3 to TRBJ2-5; D may match TRBD1 or TRBD2 (5 bases each). V lost 2 bases to trimming and J lost 3 bases, with 16 bases between them. Germline values: CDR1 SGHNT, CDR2 YENEEA. This CDR3 is built from 16 residues. The CDR3 DNA reads TGTGCCAGCAGCTTAAGGGGAACAGGAGGCAAAGAGACCCAGTACTTC. Its protein is CASSLRGTGGKETQYF.

This clonotype was recorded a few times. J is TRBJ2-7 and V is TRBV28; D possibly corresponds to TRBD2 (5 bases). Trimming removed 4 bases from V and 2 bases from J, with 21 bases in between. The germline CDR1 and CDR2 sequences are MDHEN and SYDVKM. This CDR3 spans 17 amino acids. CDR3 sequence reads: CASSSPFLASGAYEQYF. The CDR3 region has the DNA TGTGCCAGCAGTTCCCCTTTTTTGGCCAGCGGTGCCTACGAGCAGTACTTC.

The gene calls are TRBV9 and TRBJ1-6; D is ambiguous. V was shortened by 6 bases and J by 9 bases, with 16 bases between the two germline ends. This CDR3 has 14 amino acids. Germline V CDR1 and CDR2: SGDLS, YYNGEE. The CDR3 DNA follows: TGTGCCAGCACCGGGCGGGAGGCCAGTTCACCCCTCCACTTT. Translation: CASTGREASSPLHF.

Of note for this clonotype: With a much larger clone just one base away, this may be a read error. The chain employs TRBV6-5 and TRBJ2-1; 7 nucleotides align to TRBD2. The CDR3 has 18 residues. J lost 0 bases, V lost 4 bases, and 12 bases had no gene match. Germline CDR1 reads MNHEY; CDR2 reads SVGAGI. As DNA, the CDR3 is TGTGCCAGCAGTTCGACCTCGTCTAGCGGAGCCTCCTACAATGAGCAGTTCTTC. Amino acids: CASSSTSSSGASYNEQFF.

The rearrangement links TRBV18 to TRBJ2-1; D is perhaps TRBD1 (5 bases). Germline-derived CDR1 and CDR2 are KGHSH and LQKENI. Between the trimmed V and J ends, which lost 1 base and 9 bases, there was a span of 13 bases. The CDR3 loop spans 14 amino acids. CDR3 region: CASSPRQAGIEQFF. The DNA for the CDR3 is TGTGCCAGCTCACCACGCCAGGCAGGGATTGAGCAGTTCTTC.

This clonotype was detected only a few times. The chain uses TRBV4-3 and TRBJ1-4; 9 bases agree with TRBD1. Trimming cost V 2 bases and J 5 bases; bases outside gene matches: 6. The germline CDR1 and CDR2 sequences are LGHNA and YSLEER. This CDR3 comprises 16 residues. In nucleotides, the CDR3 is TGCGCCAGCAGCCAAACCCAGGACAGGGGAAATGAAAAACTGTTTTTT. The encoded protein is CASSQTQDRGNEKLFF.

The chain combines TRBV4-2 with TRBJ2-7, with D maybe TRBD2 (5 bases). Germline CDR1 is LGHNA and CDR2 is YNFKEQ. The CDR3 spans 15 residues. The V end was cut by 1 base, the J end by 4 bases, with 14 bases between. CDR3 bases: TGTGCCAGCAGCCAAGCCGCGGGTTTCGTATACGAGCAGTACTTC. Translated, it gives CASSQAAGFVYEQYF.

The V and J genes are TRBV29-1 and TRBJ2-5; 8 bases map to TRBD1. The CDR3 is made up of 12 amino acids. Germline CDR1 is SQVTM and CDR2 is ANQGSEA. The V and J ends lost 6 bases and 1 base, in that order; junction bases with no gene match: 1. The CDR3 DNA is TGCAGCGTGGACAGGGCCCAAGAGACCCAGTACTTC. Amino acid sequence: CSVDRAQETQYF.

The genes are TRBV20-1 and TRBJ2-1, with a tentative D call TRBD2 (5 bases). This CDR3 is built from 12 residues. Germline-derived CDR1 and CDR2 are DFQATT and SNEGSKA (reference sequence). With 6 bases removed from V and 5 bases from J, the gap between germline ends came to 11 bases. As DNA, the CDR3 is TGCAGTGCCTCGAGGGCCGACAATGAGCAGTTCTTC. As protein: CSASRADNEQFF.

The chain recombines TRBV4-3 with TRBJ2-1; TRBD2 matches 9 bases. V shed 1 base, J shed 4 bases, and the junction held 5 bases outside the gene matches. Germline V gene data show CDR1 as LGHNA and CDR2 as YSLEER. CDR3 length: 16 amino acids. The CDR3 loop is CASSQVVSGGYNEQFF. The CDR3 nucleotides are TGCGCCAGCAGCCAAGTTGTAAGCGGGGGGTACAATGAGCAGTTCTTC.

This chain connects TRBV29-1 to TRBJ2-3, with D perhaps matching TRBD2 (6 bases). CDR1 is SQVTM and CDR2 is ANQGSEA in the germline V gene. The CDR3 runs to 16 residues. V was pared by 1 base and J by 0 bases, with 14 bases between. This CDR3 reads CSVEAGGATSTDTQYF. For the CDR3, the DNA is TGCAGCGTTGAAGCAGGCGGGGCCACAAGCACAGATACGCAGTATTTT.

A note on this clonotype: A much larger clone differs from this one at a single base, so this may be a read error. The chain joins TRBV6-6 to TRBJ1-6; weak D call: TRBD1 (6 bases). CDR3 size: 13 residues. Germline CDR1 reads MNHNY; CDR2 reads SVGAGI (reference sequence). DNA for the CDR3: TGTGCCAGCAATTTAGGGGGTCGATCACCCCCCCACTTT. Translation gives CASNLGGRSPPHF.

The sample holds many counts of this clonotype. One end of the junction varies from germline; a read error may be responsible. In DNA form, the CDR3 reads TGTGCCAGCAGCTTAGCGGGGACAGAAGAGACCCAGTACTTC. This sequence encodes CASSLAGTEETQYF. The chain carries TRBV5-1 and TRBJ2-5; possibly TRBD2 for D (8 bases). The germline CDR1 and CDR2 sequences are SGHRS and YFSETQ. The CDR3 length is 14 residues. Full variable domain (remainder filled in from reference TRBV5-1 and TRBJ2-5): KAGVTQTPRYLIKTRGQQVTLSCSPISGHRSVSWYQQTPGQGLQFLFEYFSETQRNKGNFPGRFSGRQFSNSRSEMNVSTLELGDSALYLCASSLAGTEETQYFGPGTRLLVL.

V gene TRBV6-9 combines with J gene TRBJ1-2; TRBD1 matches at 7 bases. With 5 bases clipped from V and 5 bases from J, the junction kept 5 bases outside the gene matches. The CDR3 spans 13 residues. Germline V gives CDR1 MNHGY, CDR2 SVAAGI. CDR3 amino acids: CASSPGQEYGYTF. The CDR3 nucleotides are TGTGCCAGCAGTCCCGGACAGGAATATGGCTACACCTTC.

This clonotype has more than one count but fewer than ten. The chain combines TRBV12-3 or TRBV12-4 with TRBJ2-7; possible D gene TRBD2, 5 bases. The CDR3 is 12 amino acids. Trimming removed 3 bases at V and 4 bases at J, with 7 bases between. The CDR3 DNA follows: TGTGCCAGCAGTTTCGGGGAATACGAGCAGTACTTC. Translation gives CASSFGEYEQYF.

V is TRBV6-2 or TRBV6-3 and J is TRBJ2-3, with TRBD1 identical over 8 bases. The CDR3 has 14 amino acids. Per germline, CDR1 MNHEY and CDR2 SVGEGT. The V gene end was trimmed by 6 bases and the J gene end by 2 bases; junction bases not matched to a gene: 4. The CDR3 sequence is CASRGQDFTDTQYF. The CDR3 DNA sequence: TGTGCCAGCAGGGGACAGGACTTCACAGATACGCAGTATTTT.

The V and J genes are TRBV21-1 and TRBJ1-5; the tabulated D call, TRBD1, remains unverified against the DNA. TRBV21-1 corresponds to a pseudogene. The CDR3 is made up of 10 amino acids. The CDR3 sequence: CALGGQPQHF. As DNA, the CDR3 is TGTGCCTTAGGGGGTCAGCCCCAGCATTTT.

The V call is TRBV20-1, the J call TRBJ1-5, with D perhaps TRBD1 (6 bases). Trimming took 5 bases from V and 7 from J, leaving 15 bases between them. CDR1 DFQATT and CDR2 SNEGSKA come from the germline V gene (reference sequence). This CDR3 has 13 amino acids. This chain's CDR3 is CSALGRDNQPQHF. The CDR3 region has the DNA TGCAGTGCTTTGGGCCGGGACAACCAGCCCCAGCATTTT.